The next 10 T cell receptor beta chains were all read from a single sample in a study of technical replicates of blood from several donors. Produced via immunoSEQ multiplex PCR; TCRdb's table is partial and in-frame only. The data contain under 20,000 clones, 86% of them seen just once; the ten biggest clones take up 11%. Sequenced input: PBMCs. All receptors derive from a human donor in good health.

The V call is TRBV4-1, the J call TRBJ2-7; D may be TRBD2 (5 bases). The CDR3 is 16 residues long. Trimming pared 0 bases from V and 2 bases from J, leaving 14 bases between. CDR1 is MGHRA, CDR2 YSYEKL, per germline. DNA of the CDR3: TGCGCCAGCAGCCAAGAGTCCGGGATGGGAGCCTACGAGCAGTACTTC. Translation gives CASSQESGMGAYEQYF.

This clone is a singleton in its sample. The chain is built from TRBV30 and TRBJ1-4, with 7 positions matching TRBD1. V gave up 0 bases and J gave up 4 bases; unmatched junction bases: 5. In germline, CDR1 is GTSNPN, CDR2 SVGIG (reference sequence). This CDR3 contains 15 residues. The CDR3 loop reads CAWSVLGTDNEKLFF. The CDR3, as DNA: TGTGCCTGGAGTGTACTTGGGACAGATAATGAAAAACTGTTTTTT.

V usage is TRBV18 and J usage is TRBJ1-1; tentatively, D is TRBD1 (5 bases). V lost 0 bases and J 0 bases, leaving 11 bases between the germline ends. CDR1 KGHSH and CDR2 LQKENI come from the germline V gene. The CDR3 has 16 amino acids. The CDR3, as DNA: TGTGCCAGCTCACCACCGAGGCAGGGCATGAACACTGAAGCTTTCTTT. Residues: CASSPPRQGMNTEAFF.

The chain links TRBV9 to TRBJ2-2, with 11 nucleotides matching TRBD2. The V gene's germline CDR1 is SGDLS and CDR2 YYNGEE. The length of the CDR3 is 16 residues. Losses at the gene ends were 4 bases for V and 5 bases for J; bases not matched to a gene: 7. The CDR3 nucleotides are TGTGCCAGCAGCCCCCGACTAGCGGGACAAACCGGGGAGCTGTTTTTT. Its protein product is CASSPRLAGQTGELFF.

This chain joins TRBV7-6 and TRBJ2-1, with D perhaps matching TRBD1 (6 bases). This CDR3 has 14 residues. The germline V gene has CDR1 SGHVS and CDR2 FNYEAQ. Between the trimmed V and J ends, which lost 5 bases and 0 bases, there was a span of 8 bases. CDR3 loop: CASSRDTSYNEQFF. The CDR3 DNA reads TGTGCCAGCAGCCGGGACACCTCCTACAATGAGCAGTTCTTC.

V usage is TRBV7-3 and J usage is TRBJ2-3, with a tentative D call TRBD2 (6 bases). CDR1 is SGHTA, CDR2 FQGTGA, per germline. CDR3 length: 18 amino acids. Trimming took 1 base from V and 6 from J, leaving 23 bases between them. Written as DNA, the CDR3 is TGTGCCAGCAGCTTAATGGGGAATGGGGGACTTCTGGGCGATACGCAGTATTTT. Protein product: CASSLMGNGGLLGDTQYF.

Here the CDR3 reads CAGNRGSWGGNTIYF. CDR3 in DNA: TGTGCCGGCAACAGGGGTTCGTGGGGTGGAAACACCATATATTTT. J is TRBJ1-3 and V is TRBV30; 7 bases are a match to TRBD1. The trim removed 8 bases at V and 3 bases at J, leaving 13 bases unmatched. Germline assignment: CDR1 GTSNPN and CDR2 SVGIG (reference sequence). CDR3 length: 15 amino acids.

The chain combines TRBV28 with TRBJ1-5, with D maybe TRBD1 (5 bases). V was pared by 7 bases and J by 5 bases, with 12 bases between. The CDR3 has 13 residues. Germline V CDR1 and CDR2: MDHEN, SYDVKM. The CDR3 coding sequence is TGTGCCAGCATCCCGGGGGTCGATCAGCCCCAGCATTTT. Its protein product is CASIPGVDQPQHF.

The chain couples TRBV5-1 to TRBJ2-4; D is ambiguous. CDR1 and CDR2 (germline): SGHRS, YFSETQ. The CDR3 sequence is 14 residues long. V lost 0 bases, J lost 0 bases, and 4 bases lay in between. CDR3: CASSLARAKNIQYF. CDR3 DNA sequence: TGCGCCAGCAGCTTGGCCCGAGCCAAAAACATTCAGTACTTC.

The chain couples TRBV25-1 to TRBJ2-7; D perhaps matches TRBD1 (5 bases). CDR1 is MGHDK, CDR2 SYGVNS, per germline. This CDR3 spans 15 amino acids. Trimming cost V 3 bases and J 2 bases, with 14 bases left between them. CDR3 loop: CASSDPVQGTYEQYF. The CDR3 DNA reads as TGTGCCAGCAGTGACCCTGTCCAGGGCACCTACGAGCAGTACTTC.